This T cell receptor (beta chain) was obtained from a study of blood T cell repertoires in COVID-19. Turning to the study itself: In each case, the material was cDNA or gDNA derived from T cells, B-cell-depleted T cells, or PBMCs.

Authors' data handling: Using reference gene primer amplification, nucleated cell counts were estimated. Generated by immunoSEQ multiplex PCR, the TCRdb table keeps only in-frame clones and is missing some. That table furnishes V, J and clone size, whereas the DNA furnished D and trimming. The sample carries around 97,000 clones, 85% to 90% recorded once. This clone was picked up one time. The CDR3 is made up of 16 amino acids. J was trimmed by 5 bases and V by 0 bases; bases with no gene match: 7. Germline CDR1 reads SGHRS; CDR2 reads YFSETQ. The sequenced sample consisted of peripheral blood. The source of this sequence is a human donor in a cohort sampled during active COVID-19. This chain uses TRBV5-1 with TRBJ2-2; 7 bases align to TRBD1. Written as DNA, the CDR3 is TGCGCCAGCAGCTTGGAAGGGGGCAGGGGAACCGGGGAGCTGTTTTTT. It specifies CASSLEGGRGTGELFF.